A selection of T cell receptor beta chains follows, all from one sample in a study of molecular identifiers for immune sequencing clone quantification. TCRdb independently ran MiXCR on the PCR reads; one entry per CDR3 protein. In the table there are over 9,000 distinct CDR3 sequences, approximately 14% of which are singletons. The sample consisted of naive CD8+ T cells from blood, with Jurkat cell RNA spiked in. Receptor source: a human donor in good health. Some libraries in this study had Jurkat cell RNA spiked in. The CDR3 runs from the conserved cysteine through the conserved F or W.

V gene	J gene	CDR3 protein
TRBV30	TRBJ2-4	CAWSPGVAALSNLITKNIQYF
TRBV4-3	TRBJ2-1	CASSQSGLADLYNEQFF
TRBV5-6	TRBJ2-3	CASSLVVGGADTQYF
TRBV7-9	TRBJ2-1	CASSSGQGSYNEQFF
TRBV19	TRBJ1-1	CAIRPGQYTEAFF
TRBV6-2/TRBV6-3	TRBJ2-3	CASSYWGLAGASDTQYF
TRBV12-3/TRBV12-4	TRBJ2-3	CATGGDTQYF
TRBV5-1	TRBJ1-1	CASTVQGARTEAFF
TRBV15	TRBJ2-5	CATSLSGKQETQYF
TRBV4-3	TRBJ2-7	CASSQVVGPYPYEQYF
TRBV19	TRBJ2-3	CASSMASGGAFTDTQYF
TRBV28	TRBJ2-1	CASKQRGHNEQFF
TRBV7-9	TRBJ1-1	CASSLEEEADEAFF
TRBV28	TRBJ2-7	CASSRPGQAYEQYF
TRBV27	TRBJ2-3	CASSLLGTFSTDTQYF
TRBV12-3/TRBV12-4	TRBJ2-1	CASSLVGLAGTTEQFF
TRBV3-1	TRBJ1-2	CASSSEGAEADGYTF
TRBV20-1	TRBJ2-7	CSARAGLAYEQYF
TRBV28	TRBJ1-6	CASRSARVDRVDNSPLHF
TRBV12-3/TRBV12-4	TRBJ2-2	CASSLLTANTGELFF
TRBV24-1	TRBJ2-3	CATSDRDTDTQYF
TRBV12-3/TRBV12-4	TRBJ2-3	CASSSTSGSADTQYF